The T cell receptor (beta chain) under discussion was sequenced for a study of memory CD4+ T cells and cytomegalovirus serostatus. Study overall: Donors were healthy Belgian adults, fewer than ten CMV seropositive and about 24 seronegative.

In the original analysis: Out-of-frame sequences were removed, leaving around 2.2 million distinct TCRbeta sequences. The data were produced by immunoSEQ multiplex PCR, yet TCRdb's version contains in-frame clones alone and is incomplete. V, J and clone size derive from that table, while D and trimming were established from the DNA sequence. The sample contains under 50,000 clones, approximately 81% of which appear only once. This clone was found a few times. The sort gate was single viable CD3+CD4+CD8-CD45RO+ cells for memory CD4+ T cells. Positive selection with CD4 microbeads enriched total CD4+ T cells. V lost 6 bases and J 4 bases, leaving 15 bases between the germline ends. The CDR3 runs 14 residues. The V gene's germline CDR1 is MNHEY and CDR2 SMNVEV (reference sequence).

What was sequenced was memory CD4+ T cells from blood. The TCR sequence derives from an adult in good health and CMV-seropositive. The chain carries TRBV27 and TRBJ1-1; D might be TRBD1 (6 bases). CDR3 nucleotide sequence: TGTGCCAGCAGAACGTCCAGGGGATCCACTGAAGCTTTCTTT. Encoded protein: CASRTSRGSTEAFF.